The entry that follows covers one T cell receptor (beta chain) sequence. The sample is drawn from a study of OX40 agonist ivuxolimab in advanced cancers. Study-wide context: Of the participants, under 50% had some prior anti-PD-1, anti-PD-L1 or anti-CTLA-4 therapy, which was allowed.

Here immunoSEQ multiplex PCR was the method, and the copy in TCRdb shows in-frame clones only, minus some. The table records about 28,000 clones, about 80% of them present only once. The length of the CDR3 is 18 residues. Germline CDR1 is SQVTM and CDR2 is ANQGSEA. Germline trimming cut 1 base from V and 0 bases from J; bases unmatched to any gene: 12. The sequencing here drew on CD4+ or CD8+ T cells sorted from blood, taken in a trial of the OX40 agonist ivuxolimab. The chain links TRBV29-1 to TRBJ2-1, with TRBD2 matching over 7 bases. This clonotype originated in an adult with an advanced solid tumor such as melanoma, head and neck, liver or kidney cancer. This CDR3 reads CSVEGISGESLSYNEQFF. As DNA, the CDR3 is TGCAGCGTTGAAGGGATCAGCGGGGAGAGTCTCTCCTACAATGAGCAGTTCTTC.